Listed below are T cell receptor beta chains from one sample, sequenced in a study of Ad26.COV2.S vaccination and SARS-CoV-2 variants. Clones were read by immunoSEQ multiplex PCR, and TCRdb kept only the in-frame ones, dropping some. The table lists 440,000 or so clones, 90% of them singletons. Specimen: peripheral blood, collected in a trial of Ad26.COV2.S vaccine versus placebo. The source is a person between 18 and 60 years old who received the Ad26.COV2.S COVID-19 vaccine or a placebo. CDR3s include the opening cysteine and the closing phenylalanine or tryptophan.

J gene,V gene,CDR3 protein
TRBJ1-5,TRBV21-1,CASSKDADRGRPQSDYSNQPQHF
TRBJ2-2,TRBV5-5,CASSFSDTGELFF
TRBJ1-4,TRBV18,CASSPPRQGVEKLFF
TRBJ2-7,TRBV19,CASSSGGPSYEQYF
TRBJ1-5,TRBV18,CASSPGFSSNQPQHF
TRBJ1-2,TRBV12-5,CASGMAGWNLYGYTF
TRBJ2-7,TRBV5-4,CASSSGQRQYF
TRBJ2-1,TRBV9,CASSDYGTRNYNEQFF
TRBJ2-1,TRBV6-2/TRBV6-3,CASSYKGGAYNEQFF
TRBJ2-1,TRBV14,CASSRLAGAPNEQFF
TRBJ1-3,TRBV4-3,CASSQGQNSGNTIYF
TRBJ2-7,TRBV28,CASSSPKAGGTYEQYF
TRBJ2-7,TRBV6-5,CASRFRGRTVYEQYF
TRBJ2-1,TRBV6-4,CASSAGDLSYNEQFF
TRBJ1-2,TRBV15,CATSRDGFYGYTF
TRBJ2-7,TRBV2,CASSEAPTFAGTSGYEQYF
TRBJ2-7,TRBV11-2,CASSSGTSAIYEQYF
TRBJ2-5,TRBV11-2,CASSSNGQSQETQYF
TRBJ2-7,TRBV19,CASRGPNYEQYF
TRBJ2-7,TRBV3-1/TRBV3-2,CASSHISYEQYF
TRBJ2-7,TRBV18,CASSSKTGTYEQYF
TRBJ2-1,TRBV10-3,CATTQREGLDNEQFF
TRBJ2-1,TRBV7-9,CASSKKGLAGDPESIYNEQFF
TRBJ1-5,TRBV15,CATSRDRTVGNQPQHF
TRBJ2-1,TRBV5-1,CASSLISNEQFF
TRBJ2-7,TRBV6-2/TRBV6-3,CASSRGGSYEQYF
TRBJ1-3,TRBV6-2/TRBV6-3,CASSYSPDSGNTIYF
TRBJ2-1,TRBV29-1,CSVEFGPGNEQFF
TRBJ2-2,TRBV6-4,CASSDVRAGELFF
TRBJ1-4,TRBV15,CATSRVTGVGSEKLFF
TRBJ2-5,TRBV29-1,CSVGTSGRLGETQYF
TRBJ2-1,TRBV27,CASRPGTIVYNEQFF
TRBJ2-3,TRBV4-1,CASSDPTDTQYF
TRBJ1-1,TRBV18,CASSPRDRGDTEAFF
TRBJ2-5,TRBV7-2,CASSKGQPQETQYF
TRBJ1-2,TRBV7-8,CASSLEAGAYGYTF
TRBJ2-5,TRBV3-1/TRBV3-2,CASSPSPWSQETQYF
TRBJ2-1,TRBV7-9,CASSLGLAGNEQFF
TRBJ1-1,TRBV5-6,CASSLDRGPRGEAFF
TRBJ2-1,TRBV18,CASSPQQSWGKDEQFF
TRBJ2-7,TRBV10-3,CAISPGGTGGEGKAYEQYF
TRBJ1-4,TRBV4-1,CASSQAGTGHEKLFF
TRBJ2-2,TRBV21-1,CASSDTGTENTGELFF
TRBJ1-4,TRBV6-2/TRBV6-3,CASSYFGTNEKLFF
TRBJ2-5,TRBV5-4,CASSGEGETQYF
TRBJ2-6,TRBV4-3,CASSRRVPGQGSSGANVLTF
TRBJ1-5,TRBV19,CASSIRQLSNQPQHF
TRBJ1-1,TRBV12-3/TRBV12-4,CASSFGQGVEAFF
TRBJ2-7,TRBV7-8,CASSLELAGYYEQYF
TRBJ2-7,TRBV28,CASSLRDEQYF